Reported below is one T cell receptor beta chain. Its target is unknown. An end of the junction does not agree with germline; a read error may underlie this. The entry originates in a study of cytomegalovirus exposure and HLA in healthy donors. In the study overall: The study placed around 80% of its 398 genotyped donors in the Caucasian-associated ancestry cluster. Study outcomes and limitations: Other equally common chains were less clonally expanded than HLA-associated TCR beta chains, a later analysis showed.

The CDR3 loop spans 14 amino acids. CDR1 is SGHVS, CDR2 FNYEAQ, per germline. With 60 Vbeta and 13 Jbeta primers, the PCR was carried out. In the original analysis: The authors later counted 70 million to 80 million unique TCR beta chains, approximately 12 million of them shared. Here immunoSEQ multiplex PCR was the method, and the copy in TCRdb shows in-frame clones only, minus some. V and J calls plus clone size are reproduced from that table; the DNA served to infer D and trimming. Found here are under 250,000 clones, around 83% of them singletons; the top ten hold approximately 0.24%. The receptor was derived from a girl aged 2-10 years in good health and CMV-seronegative. The chain recombines TRBV7-6 with TRBJ2-7; possibly TRBD1 for D (5 bases). Sequencing used PBMCs. The CDR3 protein is CASSLGGVSCEQYF. Here the CDR3 DNA reads TGTGCCAGCAGCTTAGGGGGCGTTTCCTGCGAGCAGTACTTC.